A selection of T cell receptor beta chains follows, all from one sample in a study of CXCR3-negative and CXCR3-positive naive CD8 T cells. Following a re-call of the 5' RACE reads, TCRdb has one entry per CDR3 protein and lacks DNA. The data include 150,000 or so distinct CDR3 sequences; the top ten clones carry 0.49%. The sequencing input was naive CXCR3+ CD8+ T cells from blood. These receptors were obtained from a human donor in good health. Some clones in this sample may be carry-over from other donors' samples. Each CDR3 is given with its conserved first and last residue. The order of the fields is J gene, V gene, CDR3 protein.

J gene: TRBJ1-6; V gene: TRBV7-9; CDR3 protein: CASSPYNSPLHF
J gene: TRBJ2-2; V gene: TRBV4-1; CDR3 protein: CASSQEGGLAGTGELFF
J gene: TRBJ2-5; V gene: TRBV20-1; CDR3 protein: CSASANRGRYQETQYF
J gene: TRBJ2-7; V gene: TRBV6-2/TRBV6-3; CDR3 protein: CASSYVQPHEQYF
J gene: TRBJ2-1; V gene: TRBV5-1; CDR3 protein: CASTLASGYNEQFF
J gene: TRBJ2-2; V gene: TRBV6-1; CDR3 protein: CASGIMGLTGELFF
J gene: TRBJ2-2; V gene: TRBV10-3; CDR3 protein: CAFSDPLRGTNTGELFF
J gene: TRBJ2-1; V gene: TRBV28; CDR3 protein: CASSTTSGVSYNEQFF
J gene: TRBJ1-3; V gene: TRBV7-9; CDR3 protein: CASSLTTGSGTTIYF
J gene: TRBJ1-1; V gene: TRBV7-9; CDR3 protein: CASSSLDRGWSTEAFF
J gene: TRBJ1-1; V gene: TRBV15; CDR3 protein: CATSRGLQGLNTEAFF
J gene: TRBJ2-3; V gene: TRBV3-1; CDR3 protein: CASSQDRGEHTQYF
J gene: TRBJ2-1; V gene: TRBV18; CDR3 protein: CASSPPVGRVNEQFF